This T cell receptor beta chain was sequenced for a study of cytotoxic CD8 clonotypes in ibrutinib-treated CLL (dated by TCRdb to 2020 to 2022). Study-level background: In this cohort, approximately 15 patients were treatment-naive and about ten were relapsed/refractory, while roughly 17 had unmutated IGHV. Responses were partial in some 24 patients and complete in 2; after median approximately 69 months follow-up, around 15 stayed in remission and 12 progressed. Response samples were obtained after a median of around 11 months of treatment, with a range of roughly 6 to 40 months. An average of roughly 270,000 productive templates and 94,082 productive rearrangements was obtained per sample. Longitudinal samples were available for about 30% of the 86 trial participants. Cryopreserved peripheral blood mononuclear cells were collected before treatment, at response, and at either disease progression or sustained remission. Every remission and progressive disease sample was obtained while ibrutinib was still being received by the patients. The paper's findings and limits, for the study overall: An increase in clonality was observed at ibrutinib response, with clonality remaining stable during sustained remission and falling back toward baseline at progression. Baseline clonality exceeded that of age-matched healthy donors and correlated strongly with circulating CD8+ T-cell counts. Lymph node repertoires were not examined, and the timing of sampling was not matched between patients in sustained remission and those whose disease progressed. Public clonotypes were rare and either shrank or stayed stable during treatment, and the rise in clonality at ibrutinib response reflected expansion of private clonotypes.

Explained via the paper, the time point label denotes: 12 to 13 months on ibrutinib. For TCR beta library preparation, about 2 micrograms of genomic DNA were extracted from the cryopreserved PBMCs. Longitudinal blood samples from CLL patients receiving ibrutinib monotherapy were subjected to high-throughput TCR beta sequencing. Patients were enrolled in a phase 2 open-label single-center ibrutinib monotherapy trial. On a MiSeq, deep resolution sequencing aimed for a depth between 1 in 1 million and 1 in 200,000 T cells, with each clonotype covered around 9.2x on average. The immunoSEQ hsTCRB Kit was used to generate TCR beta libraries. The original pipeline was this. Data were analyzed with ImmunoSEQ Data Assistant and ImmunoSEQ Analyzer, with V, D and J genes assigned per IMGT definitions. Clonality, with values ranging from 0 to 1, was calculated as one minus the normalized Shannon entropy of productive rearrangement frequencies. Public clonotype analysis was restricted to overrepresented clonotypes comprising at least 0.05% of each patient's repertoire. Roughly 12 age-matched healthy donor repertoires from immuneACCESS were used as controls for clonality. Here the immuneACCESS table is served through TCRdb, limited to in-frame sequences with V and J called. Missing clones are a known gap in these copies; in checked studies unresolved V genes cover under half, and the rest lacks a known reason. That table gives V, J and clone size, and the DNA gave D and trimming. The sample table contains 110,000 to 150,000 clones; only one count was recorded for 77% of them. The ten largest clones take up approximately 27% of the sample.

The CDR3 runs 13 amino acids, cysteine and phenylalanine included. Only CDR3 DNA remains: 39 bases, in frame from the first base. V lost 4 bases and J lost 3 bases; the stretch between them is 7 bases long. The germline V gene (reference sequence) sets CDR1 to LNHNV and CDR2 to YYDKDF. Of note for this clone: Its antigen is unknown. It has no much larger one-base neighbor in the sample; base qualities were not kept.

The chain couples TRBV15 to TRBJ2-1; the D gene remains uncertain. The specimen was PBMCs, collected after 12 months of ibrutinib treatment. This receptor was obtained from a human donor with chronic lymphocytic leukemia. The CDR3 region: CATSMSLYNEQFF. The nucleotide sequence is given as TGTGCCACCAGCATGTCACTCTACAATGAGCAGTTCTTC.